This TCR beta chain originates from a study of CD8+CD57+ T cells in acquired aplastic anemia. Profiling that covered TCR beta VDJ and CDR3 relied on genomic DNA as its template. TCRdb passed the reads through MiXCR, listing each CDR3 protein once. Here the sample spans under 500,000 distinct CDR3 sequences, over 25% being singletons. The patients chosen for sequencing had shown expansion of CD8+CD57+ cells (detected by flow cytometry). The J segment lost 5 bases and the V segment lost 0 bases, leaving 10 bases of the junction unmatched. Germline CDR1 is SGDLS and CDR2 is YYNGEE. The CDR3 contains 16 residues.

The sequenced material came from sorted CD4+, CD8+, or CD8+CD57+ T cells (not recorded which) from PBMCs. The receptor was derived from a human donor with aplastic anemia. The chain has TRBV9 and TRBJ1-1; 7 positions match TRBD1. CDR3 protein: CASSVVTGQGDTEAFF. The CDR3 DNA follows: TGTGCCAGCAGCGTAGTAACAGGGCAGGGGGATACTGAAGCTTTCTTT.